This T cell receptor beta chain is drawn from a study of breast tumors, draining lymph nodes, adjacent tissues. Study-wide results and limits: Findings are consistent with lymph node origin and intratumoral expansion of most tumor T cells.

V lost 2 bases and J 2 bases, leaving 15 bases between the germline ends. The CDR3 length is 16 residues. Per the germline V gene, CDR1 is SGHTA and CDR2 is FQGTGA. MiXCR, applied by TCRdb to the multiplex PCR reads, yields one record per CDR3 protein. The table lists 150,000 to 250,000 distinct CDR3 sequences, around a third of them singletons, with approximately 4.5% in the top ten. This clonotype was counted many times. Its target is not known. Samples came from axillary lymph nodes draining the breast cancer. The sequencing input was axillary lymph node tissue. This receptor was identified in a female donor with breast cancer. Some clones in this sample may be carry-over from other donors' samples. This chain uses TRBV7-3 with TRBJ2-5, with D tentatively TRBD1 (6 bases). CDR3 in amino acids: CASSLVGGGGQETQYF. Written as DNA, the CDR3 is TGTGCCAGCAGCTTAGTTGGGGGCGGTGGGCAAGAGACCCAGTACTTC.